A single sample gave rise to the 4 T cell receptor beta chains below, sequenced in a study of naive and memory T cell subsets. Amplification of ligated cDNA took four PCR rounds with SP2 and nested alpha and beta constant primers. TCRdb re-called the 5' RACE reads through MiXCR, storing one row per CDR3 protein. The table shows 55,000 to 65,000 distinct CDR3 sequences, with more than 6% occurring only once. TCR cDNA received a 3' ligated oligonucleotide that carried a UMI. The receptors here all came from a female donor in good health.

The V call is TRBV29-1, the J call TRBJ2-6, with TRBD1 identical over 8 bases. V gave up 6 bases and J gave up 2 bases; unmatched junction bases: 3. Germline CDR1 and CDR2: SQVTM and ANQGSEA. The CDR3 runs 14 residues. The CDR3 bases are TGCAGCGTGGACAGGGTCACTGGGGCCAACGTCCTGACTTTC. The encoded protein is CSVDRVTGANVLTF.

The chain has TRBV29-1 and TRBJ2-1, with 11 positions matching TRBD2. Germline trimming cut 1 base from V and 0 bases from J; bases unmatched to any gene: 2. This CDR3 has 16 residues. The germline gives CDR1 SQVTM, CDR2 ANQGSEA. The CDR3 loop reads CSVEGLAGLSYNEQFF. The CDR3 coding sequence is TGCAGCGTTGAAGGACTAGCGGGACTCTCCTACAATGAGCAGTTCTTC.

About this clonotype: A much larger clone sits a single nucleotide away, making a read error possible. The CDR3 nucleotides are TGTGCCAGTGGGAACAGGGGCAACAATCAGCCCCAGCATTTT. Translated, it gives CASGNRGNNQPQHF. The V and J genes are TRBV19 and TRBJ1-5; 7 bases are a match to TRBD1. V was pared by 8 bases and J by 3 bases, with 7 bases of the junction left unmatched. Germline V gene lookup returns CDR1 LNHDA and CDR2 SQIVND (reference sequence). The CDR3 length is 14 residues. The whole variable domain, remainder taken from reference TRBV19 and TRBJ1-5, is DGGITQSPKYLFRKEGQNVTLSCEQNLNHDAMYWYRQDPGQGLRLIYYSQIVNDFQKGDIAEGYSVSREKKESFPLTVTSAQKNPTAFYLCASGNRGNNQPQHFGDGTRLSIL.

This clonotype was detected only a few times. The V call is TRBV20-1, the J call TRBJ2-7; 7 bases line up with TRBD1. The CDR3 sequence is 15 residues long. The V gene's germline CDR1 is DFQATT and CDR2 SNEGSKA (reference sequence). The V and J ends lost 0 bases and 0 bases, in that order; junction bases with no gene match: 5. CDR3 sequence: CSARDPAGGSYEQYF. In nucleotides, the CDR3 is TGCAGTGCTAGAGATCCGGCAGGGGGCTCCTACGAGCAGTACTTC.